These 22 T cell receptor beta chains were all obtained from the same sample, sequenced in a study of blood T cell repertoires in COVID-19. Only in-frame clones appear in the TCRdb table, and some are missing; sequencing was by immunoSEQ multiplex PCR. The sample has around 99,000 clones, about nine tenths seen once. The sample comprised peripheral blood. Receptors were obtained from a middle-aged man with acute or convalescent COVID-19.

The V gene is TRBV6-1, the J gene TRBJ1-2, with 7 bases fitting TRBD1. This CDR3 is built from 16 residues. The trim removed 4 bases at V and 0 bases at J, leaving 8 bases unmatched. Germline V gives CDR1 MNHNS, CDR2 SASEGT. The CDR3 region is CASSGGQLITNYGYTF. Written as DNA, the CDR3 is TGTGCCAGCAGTGGGGGACAGCTTATAACTAACTATGGCTACACCTTC.

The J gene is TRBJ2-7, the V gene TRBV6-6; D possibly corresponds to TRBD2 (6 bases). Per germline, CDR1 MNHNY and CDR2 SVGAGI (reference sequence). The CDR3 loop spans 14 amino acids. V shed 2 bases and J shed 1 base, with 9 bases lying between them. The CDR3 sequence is CASSYGGTSYEQYF. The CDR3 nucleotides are TGTGCCAGCAGTTACGGGGGGACGTCCTACGAGCAGTACTTC.

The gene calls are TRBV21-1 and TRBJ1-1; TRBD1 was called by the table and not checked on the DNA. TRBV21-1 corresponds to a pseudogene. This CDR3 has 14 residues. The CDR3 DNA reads TGTGCCAGCAGCAGGGACAGCATGAACACTGAAGCTTTCTTT. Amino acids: CASSRDSMNTEAFF.

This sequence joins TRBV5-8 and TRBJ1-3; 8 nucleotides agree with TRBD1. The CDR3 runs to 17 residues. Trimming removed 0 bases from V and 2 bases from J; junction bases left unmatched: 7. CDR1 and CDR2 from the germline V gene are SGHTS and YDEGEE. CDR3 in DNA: TGTGCCAGCAGCTTGGGGATAGACAGGGGAACTGGAAACACCATATATTTT. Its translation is CASSLGIDRGTGNTIYF.

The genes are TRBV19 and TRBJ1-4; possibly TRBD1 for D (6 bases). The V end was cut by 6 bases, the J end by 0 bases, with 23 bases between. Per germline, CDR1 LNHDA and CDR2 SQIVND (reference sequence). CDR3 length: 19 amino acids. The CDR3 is CASSPVLGRGPATNEKLFF. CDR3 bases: TGTGCCAGTAGCCCCGTTTTGGGCAGGGGCCCTGCAACTAATGAAAAACTGTTTTTT.

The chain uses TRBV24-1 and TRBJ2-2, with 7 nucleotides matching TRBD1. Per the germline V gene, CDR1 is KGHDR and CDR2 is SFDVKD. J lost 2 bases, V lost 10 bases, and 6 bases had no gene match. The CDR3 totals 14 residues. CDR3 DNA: TGTGCCACGACCGGGACAGCTAACACCGGGGAGCTGTTTTTT. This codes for CATTGTANTGELFF.

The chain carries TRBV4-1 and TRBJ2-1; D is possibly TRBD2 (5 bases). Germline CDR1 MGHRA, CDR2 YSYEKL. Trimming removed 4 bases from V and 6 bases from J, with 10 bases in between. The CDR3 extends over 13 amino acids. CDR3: CASSPPGVNEQFF. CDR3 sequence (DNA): TGCGCCAGCAGCCCCCCCGGGGTCAATGAGCAGTTCTTC.

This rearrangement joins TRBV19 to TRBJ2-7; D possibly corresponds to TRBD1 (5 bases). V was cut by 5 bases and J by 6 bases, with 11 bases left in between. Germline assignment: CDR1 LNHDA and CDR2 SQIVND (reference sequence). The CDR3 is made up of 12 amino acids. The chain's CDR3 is CASSWGVGEQYF. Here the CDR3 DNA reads TGTGCCAGTAGTTGGGGCGTAGGCGAGCAGTACTTC.

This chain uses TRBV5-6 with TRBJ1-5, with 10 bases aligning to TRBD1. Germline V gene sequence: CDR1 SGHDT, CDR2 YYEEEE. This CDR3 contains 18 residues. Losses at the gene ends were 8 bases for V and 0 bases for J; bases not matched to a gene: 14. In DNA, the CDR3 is TGTGCCAGTAGTAAACGACAGGGGGCTTGGATTAGCAATCAGCCCCAGCATTTT. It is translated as CASSKRQGAWISNQPQHF.

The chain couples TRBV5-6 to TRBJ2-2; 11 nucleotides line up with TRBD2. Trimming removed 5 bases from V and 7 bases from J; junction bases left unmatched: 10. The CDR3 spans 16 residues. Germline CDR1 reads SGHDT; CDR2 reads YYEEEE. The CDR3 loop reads CASSPIAGGPGGELFF. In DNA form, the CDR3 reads TGTGCCAGCAGTCCCATAGCGGGAGGGCCGGGCGGGGAGCTGTTTTTT.

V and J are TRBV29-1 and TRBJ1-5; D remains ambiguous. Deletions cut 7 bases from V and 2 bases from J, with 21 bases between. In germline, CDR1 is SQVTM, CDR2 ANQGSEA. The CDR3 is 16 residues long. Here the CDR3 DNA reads TGCAGCGCAGTCATTGAGGGCGCCCGTGGCAATCAGCCCCAGCATTTT. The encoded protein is CSAVIEGARGNQPQHF.

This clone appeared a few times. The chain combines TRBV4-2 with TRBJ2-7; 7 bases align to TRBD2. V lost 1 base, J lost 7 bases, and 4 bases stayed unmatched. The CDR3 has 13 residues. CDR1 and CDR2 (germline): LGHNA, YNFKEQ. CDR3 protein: CASSQGGREEQYF. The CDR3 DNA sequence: TGTGCCAGCAGCCAAGGTGGGCGGGAGGAGCAGTACTTC.

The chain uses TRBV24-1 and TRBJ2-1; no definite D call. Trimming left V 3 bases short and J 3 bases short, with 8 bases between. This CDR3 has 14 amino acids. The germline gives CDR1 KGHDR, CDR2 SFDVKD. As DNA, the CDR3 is TGTGCCACCAGTGATCCCTTATACTACAATGAGCAGTTCTTC. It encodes CATSDPLYYNEQFF.

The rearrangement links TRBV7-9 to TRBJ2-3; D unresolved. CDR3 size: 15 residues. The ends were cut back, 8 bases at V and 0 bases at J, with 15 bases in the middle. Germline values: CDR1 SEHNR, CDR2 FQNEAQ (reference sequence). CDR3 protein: CASSRSPGSTDTQYF. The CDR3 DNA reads TGTGCCAGCTCTCGGTCACCCGGGAGCACAGATACGCAGTATTTT.

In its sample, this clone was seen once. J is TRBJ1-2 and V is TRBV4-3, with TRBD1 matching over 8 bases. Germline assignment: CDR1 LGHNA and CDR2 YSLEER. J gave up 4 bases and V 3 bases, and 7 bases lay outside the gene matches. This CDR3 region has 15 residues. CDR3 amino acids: CASSQHRQGSYGYTF. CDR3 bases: TGCGCCAGCAGCCAGCATCGACAGGGGTCCTATGGCTACACCTTC.

The CDR3 region has the DNA TGTGCCAGTACCCTCTCCCAGGGGGCCTGGACTGAAGCTTTCTTT. Its translation is CASTLSQGAWTEAFF. This chain uses TRBV19 with TRBJ1-1, with 8 bases identical to TRBD1. Germline V gene data show CDR1 as LNHDA and CDR2 as SQIVND (reference sequence). J gave up 5 bases and V 7 bases, and 12 bases lay outside the gene matches. This CDR3 has 15 residues.

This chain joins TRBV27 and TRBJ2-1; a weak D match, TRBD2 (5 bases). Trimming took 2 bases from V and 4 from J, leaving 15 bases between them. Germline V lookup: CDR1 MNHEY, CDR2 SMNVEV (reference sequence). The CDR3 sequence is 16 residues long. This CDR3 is CASSLAGGGAYNEQFF. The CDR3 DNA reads TGTGCCAGCAGTTTAGCTGGAGGTGGCGCATACAATGAGCAGTTCTTC.

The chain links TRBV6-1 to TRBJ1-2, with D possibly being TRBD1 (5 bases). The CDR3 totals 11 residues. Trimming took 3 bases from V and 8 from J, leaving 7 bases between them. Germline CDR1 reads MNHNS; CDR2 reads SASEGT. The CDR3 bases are TGTGCCAGCAGTGAGGGGGGGGGCTACACCTTC. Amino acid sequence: CASSEGGGYTF.

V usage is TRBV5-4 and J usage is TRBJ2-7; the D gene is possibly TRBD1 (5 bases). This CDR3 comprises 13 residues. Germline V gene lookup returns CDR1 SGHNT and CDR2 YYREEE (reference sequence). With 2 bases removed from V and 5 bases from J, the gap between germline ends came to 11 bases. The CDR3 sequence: CASSLVPRDEQYF. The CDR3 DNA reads TGTGCCAGCAGCTTAGTTCCCAGGGACGAGCAGTACTTC. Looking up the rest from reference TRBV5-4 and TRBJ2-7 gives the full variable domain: ETGVTQSPTHLIKTRGQQVTLRCSSQSGHNTVSWYQQALGQGPQFIFQYYREEENGRGNFPPRFSGLQFPNYSSELNVNALELDDSALYLCASSLVPRDEQYFGPGTRLTVT.

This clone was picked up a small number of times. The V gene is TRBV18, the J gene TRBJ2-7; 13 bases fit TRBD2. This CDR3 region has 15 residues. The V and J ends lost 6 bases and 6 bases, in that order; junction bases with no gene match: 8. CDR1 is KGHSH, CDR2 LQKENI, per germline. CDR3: CASSKGLAGVPEQYF. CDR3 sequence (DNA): TGTGCCAGCTCGAAAGGACTAGCGGGAGTCCCCGAGCAGTACTTC.

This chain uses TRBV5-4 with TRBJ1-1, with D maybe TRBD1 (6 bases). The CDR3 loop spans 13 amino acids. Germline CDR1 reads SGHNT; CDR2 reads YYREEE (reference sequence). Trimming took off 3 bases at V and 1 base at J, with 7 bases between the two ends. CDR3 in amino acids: CASSSGQNTEAFF. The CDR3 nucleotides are TGTGCCAGCAGCTCGGGACAGAACACTGAAGCTTTCTTT.

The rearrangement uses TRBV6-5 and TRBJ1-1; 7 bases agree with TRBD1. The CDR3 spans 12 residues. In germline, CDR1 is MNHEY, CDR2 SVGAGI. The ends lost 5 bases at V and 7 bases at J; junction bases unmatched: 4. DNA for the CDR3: TGTGCCAGCAGTCAGGACAGGAATGAAGCTTTCTTT. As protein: CASSQDRNEAFF.